The 30 T cell receptor beta chains given below trace back to one sample, sequenced in a study of vaccination effects on CD4 cells after COVID-19. The antigens these receptors bind are not known. ViraFEST expansion of antigen-specific CD4+ T cells with viral peptide pools preceded sequencing. Cells that had been cultured for 10 days were the source of isolated CD4+ T cells. The healthy vaccine recipients, who had no prior SARS-CoV-2 infection, showed negative nucleocapsid antibodies. The assay was immunoSEQ multiplex PCR, and TCRdb's table has in-frame clones only and misses some. The data contain tens of thousands of clones, over 70% of them singletons. Source: CD4+ T cells from PBMCs cultured with SARS-CoV-2 spike peptides, taken before COVID-19 vaccination. Receptors were obtained from a human donor who received a COVID-19 vaccine.

The chain joins TRBV9 to TRBJ2-3; 8 nucleotides match TRBD2. V gave up 2 bases and J gave up 2 bases; unmatched junction bases: 10. The CDR3 has 17 residues. Germline V CDR1 and CDR2: SGDLS, YYNGEE. The CDR3 nucleotides read TGTGCCAGCAGCGTTCTTTTCGGGGGGGGGTCCACAGATACGCAGTATTTT. This sequence encodes CASSVLFGGGSTDTQYF.

This clone has a handful of counts. J is TRBJ1-2 and V is TRBV7-3; D is unclear. Trimming stripped 2 bases from V and 1 base from J, with 5 bases between. Germline loops: CDR1 SGHTA, CDR2 FQGTGA. The CDR3 consists of 13 residues. The CDR3 sequence: CASSLGHNYGYTF. The CDR3 DNA is TGTGCCAGCAGCTTAGGTCATAACTATGGCTACACCTTC.

The chain recombines TRBV6-1 with TRBJ2-7, with unresolved D. Trimming pared 2 bases from V and 0 bases from J, leaving 8 bases between. The germline CDR1 and CDR2 sequences are MNHNS and SASEGT. This CDR3 spans 14 amino acids. CDR3 loop: CASSEHRSSYEQYV. Here the CDR3 DNA reads TGTGCCAGCAGTGAACATAGGAGCTCCTACGAGCAGTACGTC.

This rearrangement joins TRBV24-1 to TRBJ2-4; 9 positions agree with TRBD1. CDR1 is KGHDR, CDR2 SFDVKD, per germline. Unmatched junction bases numbered 7, after V lost 4 bases and J lost 7 bases. The CDR3 length is 15 residues. The CDR3 sequence: CATSEGGTGRNIQYF. The CDR3 nucleotides are TGTGCCACCAGTGAGGGGGGGACAGGGCGGAACATTCAGTACTTC.

V usage is TRBV7-2 and J usage is TRBJ1-1; D might be TRBD1 (5 bases). CDR1 SGHTA and CDR2 FQGNSA come from the germline V gene. The CDR3 loop spans 14 amino acids. Trimming pared 5 bases from V and 0 bases from J, leaving 10 bases between. CDR3 residues: CASSLGRMNTEAFF. The CDR3 DNA follows: TGTGCCAGCAGCCTGGGACGGATGAACACTGAAGCTTTCTTT.

This rearrangement joins TRBV18 to TRBJ2-7, with TRBD2 matching 12 bases. Per germline, CDR1 KGHSH and CDR2 LQKENI. The junction had 6 bases not matched to a gene; V was cut back by 6 bases and J by 0 bases. This CDR3 contains 16 residues. In DNA form, the CDR3 reads TGTGCCAGCTCCCTTGGACTAGCGGGGAGCTCCTACGAGCAGTACGTC. Encoded protein: CASSLGLAGSSYEQYV.

This clone has just one count. The V call is TRBV7-3, the J call TRBJ2-6, with TRBD1 matching over 9 bases. From germline, CDR1 is SGHTA and CDR2 FQGTGA. This CDR3 has 17 amino acids. With V trimmed by 5 bases and J by 2 bases, 7 bases remained unmatched. Written as DNA, the CDR3 is TGTGCCAGCAGCATCGGACAGGGGATGGCTGGGGCCAACGTCCTGACTTTC. As protein: CASSIGQGMAGANVLTF.

The J gene is TRBJ2-5, the V gene TRBV19, with TRBD2 matching over 7 bases. This CDR3 has 17 residues. V was pared by 4 bases and J by 2 bases, with 13 bases of the junction left unmatched. CDR1 LNHDA and CDR2 SQIVND come from the germline V gene (reference sequence). The chain's CDR3 is CASSTDSFYGGQETQYF. CDR3 DNA: TGTGCCAGTAGTACCGACTCTTTTTACGGGGGGCAAGAGACCCAGTACTTC.

This clone was counted a few times. The rearrangement joins TRBV2 to TRBJ1-1, with 7 bases identical to TRBD1. There are 14 residues in the CDR3. V gave up 2 bases and J gave up 4 bases; unmatched junction bases: 4. Germline V gene lookup returns CDR1 SNHLY and CDR2 FYNNEI. Here the CDR3 DNA reads TGTGCCAGCAGTGAAAGGGGGCTAGGCACTGAAGCTTTCTTT. It specifies CASSERGLGTEAFF.

The rearrangement uses TRBV5-1 and TRBJ1-6; a possible D gene is TRBD1 (5 bases). This CDR3 has 16 residues. V lost 0 bases to trimming and J lost 4 bases, with 11 bases between them. Germline V gives CDR1 SGHRS, CDR2 YFSETQ. The CDR3 nucleotides read TGCGCCAGCAGCTTGGTAGGGGTTCGATATAATTCACCCCTCCACTTT. Its translation is CASSLVGVRYNSPLHF.

The rearrangement uses TRBV5-1 and TRBJ2-3; D call uncertain. CDR1 and CDR2 from the germline V gene are SGHRS and YFSETQ. This CDR3 contains 15 residues. V shed 4 bases and J shed 2 bases, with 14 bases lying between them. CDR3 in DNA: TGCGCCAGCAGCGCCGTCCATCCGGACACAGATACGCAGTATTTT. Residues: CASSAVHPDTDTQYF.

The chain employs TRBV7-3 and TRBJ2-7; D is possibly TRBD1 or TRBD2 (5 bases each). V lost 5 bases and J lost 5, with 19 bases in between. The germline V gene encodes CDR1 SGHTA and CDR2 FQGTGA. The CDR3 totals 15 residues. CDR3 protein: CASSPIGDRGHEQYV. CDR3 in DNA: TGTGCCAGCAGCCCGATCGGGGATAGGGGTCACGAGCAGTACGTC.

The V and J genes are TRBV6-1 and TRBJ1-5, with D uncertain. CDR3 length equals 14 residues. Between the trimmed V and J ends, which lost 0 bases and 4 bases, there was a span of 7 bases. CDR1 and CDR2 from the germline V gene are MNHNS and SASEGT. CDR3 sequence reads: CASSEAGGNQPQHF. Here the CDR3 DNA reads TGTGCCAGCAGTGAAGCGGGCGGTAATCAGCCCCAGCATTTT.

This clone appeared once. J is TRBJ2-5 and V is TRBV24-1, with 7 bases lining up with TRBD1. Per the germline V gene, CDR1 is KGHDR and CDR2 is SFDVKD. CDR3 length: 14 residues. Trimming removed 4 bases from V and 7 bases from J; junction bases left unmatched: 8. This CDR3 is CATSERGRELTQYF. The CDR3 DNA reads as TGTGCCACCAGTGAAAGGGGGCGCGAGTTGACCCAGTACTTC.

This clone showed up just a few times. J is TRBJ1-2 and V is TRBV7-2; 8 positions match TRBD1. This CDR3 has 13 residues. From germline, CDR1 is SGHTA and CDR2 FQGNSA. V was clipped by 2 bases and J by 8 bases; unmatched bases: 4. The CDR3 DNA follows: TGTGCCAGCAGCTTACAGGGGGCAAAAGGCTACACCTTC. It specifies CASSLQGAKGYTF.

In its sample, this clone was seen a few times. The rearrangement joins TRBV9 to TRBJ1-2; a possible D gene is TRBD1 (6 bases). There are 14 residues in the CDR3. Trimming cost V 0 bases and J 4 bases, with 10 bases left between them. Germline-derived CDR1 and CDR2 are SGDLS and YYNGEE. In DNA form, the CDR3 reads TGTGCCAGCAGCGTAGATGGGGGGCCCTATGGCTACACCTTC. It yields the protein CASSVDGGPYGYTF.

The CDR3 here is CASSLYDMNTEAFF. The CDR3 nucleotides read TGCGCCAGCAGCCTTTATGACATGAACACTGAAGCTTTCTTT. The chain couples TRBV5-1 to TRBJ1-1; D gene ambiguous. V shed 4 bases and J shed 0 bases, with 10 bases lying between them. This CDR3 region has 14 residues. Germline V gene lookup returns CDR1 SGHRS and CDR2 YFSETQ.

The rearrangement uses TRBV6-5 and TRBJ2-5; the match to TRBD1 covers 8 bases. V shed 2 bases and J 5 bases; nucleotides not matched to a gene: 7. The CDR3 sequence is 15 residues long. CDR1 and CDR2 from the germline V gene are MNHEY and SVGAGI. The CDR3: CASSYPGQGTETQYF. CDR3 nucleotide sequence: TGTGCCAGCAGTTACCCCGGACAGGGTACCGAGACCCAGTACTTC.

The chain carries TRBV12-3 or TRBV12-4 and TRBJ2-1, with D tentatively TRBD1 or TRBD2 (5 bases each). The CDR3 sequence is 13 residues long. V was shortened by 3 bases and J by 7 bases, with 10 bases between the two germline ends. Written as DNA, the CDR3 is TGTGCCAGCAGTTTGGTGGGGGAAAATGAGCAGTTCTTC. It translates to CASSLVGENEQFF.

The chain uses TRBV2 and TRBJ2-2; the D is unclear. The V and J ends lost 6 bases and 2 bases respectively, with 1 base between them. Germline CDR1 reads SNHLY; CDR2 reads FYNNEI. The CDR3 extends over 11 amino acids. This chain's CDR3 is CASSNTGELFF. CDR3 DNA: TGTGCCAGCAGCAACACCGGGGAGCTGTTTTTT.

The chain employs TRBV2 and TRBJ2-7; the D is unclear. V lost 4 bases to trimming and J lost 9 bases, with 16 bases between them. This CDR3 has 13 residues. The germline CDR1 and CDR2 sequences are SNHLY and FYNNEI. CDR3 residues: CASSVESLRVQYV. CDR3 DNA sequence: TGTGCCAGCAGTGTTGAGTCCCTAAGAGTGCAGTACGTC.

The V gene is TRBV18, the J gene TRBJ1-3; D is ambiguous. Germline V CDR1 and CDR2: KGHSH, LQKENI. The CDR3 contains 15 residues. V was clipped by 6 bases and J by 2 bases, with 14 bases between them. The CDR3 loop is CASSIGPDPGNTIYF. In DNA form, the CDR3 reads TGTGCCAGCTCGATTGGGCCCGACCCTGGAAACACCATATATTTT.

This sequence joins TRBV19 and TRBJ1-4; D may be TRBD1 (5 bases). Trimming left V 10 bases short and J 7 bases short, with 16 bases between. The CDR3 sequence is 13 residues long. The germline CDR1 and CDR2 sequences are LNHDA and SQIVND (reference sequence). The CDR3 loop is CATGGRGGEKLFF. The CDR3 DNA reads as TGTGCCACCGGGGGAAGGGGAGGTGAAAAACTGTTTTTT.

The genes are TRBV9 and TRBJ1-5; D is perhaps TRBD1 (5 bases). The CDR3 has 16 amino acids. The V gene's germline CDR1 is SGDLS and CDR2 YYNGEE. V was pared by 0 bases and J by 2 bases, with 12 bases between. The DNA of the CDR3 is TGTGCCAGCAGCGTAGGGGCAGGGAATGGCAATCAGCCCCAGCATTTT. This codes for CASSVGAGNGNQPQHF.

This chain uses TRBV29-1 with TRBJ1-3; D not certain. Per germline, CDR1 SQVTM and CDR2 ANQGSEA. V lost 4 bases and J lost 4, with 5 bases in between. The CDR3 runs to 11 residues. CDR3 amino acids: CSVGMGNTIYF. DNA for the CDR3: TGCAGCGTTGGAATGGGAAACACCATATATTTT.

The CDR3 nucleotides read TGTGCCAGCAGTTACTCTTGGACAGGGAACACTGAAGCTTTCTTT. Amino acid sequence: CASSYSWTGNTEAFF. The V gene is TRBV6-6, the J gene TRBJ1-1, with TRBD1 identical over 7 bases. Germline lookup yields CDR1 MNHNY and CDR2 SVGAGI (reference sequence). The CDR3 extends over 15 amino acids. J gave up 1 base and V 0 bases, and 2 bases lay outside the gene matches.

The table lists this clone with a few counts. The chain carries TRBV7-2 and TRBJ2-1; 7 bases match TRBD1. The V segment lost 5 bases and the J segment 0 bases; nucleotides outside the gene matches: 10. Per germline, CDR1 SGHTA and CDR2 FQGNSA. There are 17 residues in the CDR3. The CDR3 sequence is CASSQRQGLSSYNEQFF. As DNA, the CDR3 is TGTGCCAGCAGCCAGAGACAGGGTTTGAGCTCCTACAATGAGCAGTTCTTC.

The genes are TRBV18 and TRBJ2-2; D might be TRBD1 (6 bases). This CDR3 contains 15 residues. Germline V lookup: CDR1 KGHSH, CDR2 LQKENI. V lost 3 bases to trimming and J lost 6 bases, with 14 bases between them. This CDR3 is CASSPRDTFPGELFF. For the CDR3, the DNA is TGTGCCAGCTCACCCCGGGACACCTTCCCCGGGGAGCTGTTTTTT.

The chain recombines TRBV12-5 with TRBJ2-3; 7 bases map to TRBD2. Trimming at V came to 0 bases and at J to 5 bases, leaving 11 bases not matched to a gene. Per germline, CDR1 LGHNT and CDR2 FRNRAP. CDR3 size: 17 residues. The CDR3 DNA follows: TGTGCTAGTGGTTTGGTACGGGGGGTAGGGGTTATAGATACGCAGTATTTT. Translated: CASGLVRGVGVIDTQYF.

V gene TRBV4-1 combines with J gene TRBJ2-3; 12 bases map to TRBD1. The CDR3 length is 18 residues. The germline V gene has CDR1 MGHRA and CDR2 YSYEKL. After removal of 3 bases from V and 3 bases from J, the junction contained 10 bases not matched to a gene. The chain's CDR3 is CASSQGEPGQGATDTQYF. In nucleotides, the CDR3 is TGCGCCAGCAGCCAGGGGGAACCGGGACAGGGGGCGACAGATACGCAGTATTTT.